Each of the 30 T cell receptor beta chains below was sequenced from the same sample in a study of a mutant IDH1 vaccine in newly diagnosed glioma. Time point specified: baseline, week 1 (first vaccination visit). Treatment here: pre-vaccination baseline after standard-of-care therapy. Profiled with immunoSEQ multiplex PCR; TCRdb holds only in-frame clones, not every one. Among approximately 100,000 clones listed, around 90% were seen once. The sequencing here drew on PBMCs, taken from a glioma patient treated with radiotherapy, temozolomide or both. Receptors originate from a woman aged 45-65 years with glioma.

This clone was recorded only once. The chain has TRBV20-1 and TRBJ2-3; D is unclear. CDR1 is DFQATT and CDR2 is SNEGSKA in the germline V gene (reference sequence). This CDR3 is 10 amino acids long. V lost 3 bases, J lost 5 bases, and 3 bases lay in between. This CDR3 is CSARIDTQYF. The CDR3 nucleotides read TGCAGTGCTAGGATAGATACGCAGTATTTT.

The CDR3, as DNA: TGTGCTAGTGGTTTGGGGCAGGGGGCCAAAAACATTCAGTACTTC. Its protein product is CASGLGQGAKNIQYF. This chain links TRBV12-5 with TRBJ2-4, with a possible D match to TRBD1 (6 bases). Per germline, CDR1 LGHNT and CDR2 FRNRAP. The CDR3 length is 15 residues. Trimming took off 1 base at V and 1 base at J, with 8 bases between the two ends.

The chain couples TRBV7-2 to TRBJ1-3, with D tentatively TRBD1 (6 bases). Between the trimmed V and J ends, which lost 5 bases and 3 bases, there was a span of 14 bases. The CDR3 is 15 amino acids. Per the germline V gene, CDR1 is SGHTA and CDR2 is FQGNSA. CDR3 in amino acids: CASSVAGALGNTIYF. In nucleotides, the CDR3 is TGTGCCAGCAGCGTGGCGGGGGCGCTTGGAAACACCATATATTTT.

This chain connects TRBV5-1 to TRBJ2-5, with 10 bases lining up with TRBD2. Germline CDR1 reads SGHRS; CDR2 reads YFSETQ. The CDR3 spans 16 residues. V trimming: 2 bases; J trimming: 0 bases; junction bases outside the gene matches: 4. The DNA of the CDR3 is TGCGCCAGCAGCTTATCTAGCGGGAGTTACCAAGAGACCCAGTACTTC. This sequence encodes CASSLSSGSYQETQYF.

The chain employs TRBV11-2 and TRBJ2-5; a weak D match, TRBD1 (6 bases). The CDR3 loop spans 14 amino acids. Germline V lookup: CDR1 SGHAT, CDR2 FQNNGV. V gave up 5 bases and J gave up 5 bases, with 15 bases separating them. CDR3 in DNA: TGTGCCAGCAGCCTCGACAGGTTGGGGGAGACCCAGTACTTC. As protein: CASSLDRLGETQYF.

The V call is TRBV7-9, the J call TRBJ2-5, with a tentative D call TRBD2 (6 bases). The germline V and J ends were trimmed by 3 bases and 1 base, with 15 bases remaining between them. In germline, CDR1 is SEHNR, CDR2 FQNEAQ (reference sequence). The CDR3 sequence is 16 residues long. CDR3 nucleotide sequence: TGTGCCAGCAGCTTGACCGGAGGGATTCTCCAAGAGACCCAGTACTTC. It specifies CASSLTGGILQETQYF.

The J gene is TRBJ2-7, the V gene TRBV5-1; no clear D. V was trimmed by 0 bases and J by 6 bases, leaving 10 bases between them. The CDR3 is made up of 13 amino acids. Germline V gene lookup returns CDR1 SGHRS and CDR2 YFSETQ. CDR3 in amino acids: CASSLAELREQYF. DNA of the CDR3: TGCGCCAGCAGCTTGGCGGAACTCCGCGAGCAGTACTTC.

The genes are TRBV28 and TRBJ2-1; 10 bases align to TRBD2. Germline loops: CDR1 MDHEN, CDR2 SYDVKM. The length of the CDR3 is 14 residues. The V and J ends lost 2 bases and 5 bases, in that order; junction bases with no gene match: 0. CDR3 sequence reads: CASSLTSGDNEQFF. CDR3 sequence (DNA): TGTGCCAGCAGTTTAACTAGCGGGGACAATGAGCAGTTCTTC.

The table lists this clone with a count of one. CDR3 loop: CASSFWTNHNEQFF. The CDR3 DNA reads as TGTGCCAGCAGCTTCTGGACCAACCACAATGAGCAGTTCTTC. The rearrangement joins TRBV7-8 to TRBJ2-1; D is unclear. The CDR3 extends over 14 amino acids. Trimming cost V 3 bases and J 5 bases, with 11 bases left between them. CDR1 and CDR2 from the germline V gene are SGHVS and FQNEAQ.

The chain combines TRBV9 with TRBJ1-4, with D possibly being TRBD1 (6 bases). V lost 1 base, J lost 2 bases, and 12 bases lay in between. Germline V gene data show CDR1 as SGDLS and CDR2 as YYNGEE. The CDR3 is 16 amino acids. CDR3 bases: TGTGCCAGCAGCGTAAAACTAGGGGGGACTAATGAAAAACTGTTTTTT. It yields the protein CASSVKLGGTNEKLFF.

The chain employs TRBV28 and TRBJ1-5; D not resolved. This CDR3 has 12 amino acids. In germline, CDR1 is MDHEN, CDR2 SYDVKM. V dropped 1 base and J dropped 9 bases, with 7 bases sitting between them. CDR3 loop: CASSLSGPPQHF. The DNA for the CDR3 is TGTGCCAGCAGTTTATCTGGTCCGCCCCAGCATTTT.

The J gene is TRBJ1-4, the V gene TRBV2; perhaps TRBD1 as D (5 bases). The CDR3 length is 14 residues. Germline values: CDR1 SNHLY, CDR2 FYNNEI. Trimming cost V 5 bases and J 4 bases, with 11 bases left between them. Here the CDR3 DNA reads TGTGCCAGCAGTATTGACAGATTTAATGAAAAACTGTTTTTT. Protein sequence: CASSIDRFNEKLFF.

V gene TRBV19 combines with J gene TRBJ1-2; TRBD1 aligns across 7 bases. J was trimmed by 4 bases and V by 4 bases; bases with no gene match: 15. CDR1 LNHDA and CDR2 SQIVND come from the germline V gene (reference sequence). CDR3 length: 17 amino acids. CDR3 nucleotides: TGTGCCAGTAGTACCTGGGACAGCCTTTACCTCCGCTATGGCTACACCTTC. Residues: CASSTWDSLYLRYGYTF.

The chain combines TRBV7-9 with TRBJ2-5; 9 bases line up with TRBD1. CDR3 length equals 18 residues. The J segment lost 0 bases and the V segment lost 5 bases, leaving 13 bases of the junction unmatched. Germline V gene sequence: CDR1 SEHNR, CDR2 FQNEAQ (reference sequence). CDR3 protein: CASSPRWDRERYQETQYF. DNA of the CDR3: TGTGCCAGCAGCCCGAGATGGGACAGGGAGCGGTACCAAGAGACCCAGTACTTC.

The gene calls are TRBV9 and TRBJ2-5, with D uncertain. Germline V gives CDR1 SGDLS, CDR2 YYNGEE. With 3 bases removed from V and 4 bases from J, the gap between germline ends came to 16 bases. This CDR3 contains 15 residues. CDR3 protein: CASSDQVGIGETQYF. CDR3 bases: TGTGCCAGCAGCGACCAAGTTGGGATTGGAGAGACCCAGTACTTC.

The rearrangement joins TRBV30 to TRBJ1-5; TRBD1 matches at 12 bases. Germline-derived CDR1 and CDR2 are GTSNPN and SVGIG (reference sequence). The CDR3 contains 18 residues. J was trimmed by 0 bases and V by 5 bases; bases with no gene match: 11. CDR3 protein: CAWGSGTGGGFSNQPQHF. The CDR3 DNA reads as TGTGCCTGGGGCTCCGGGACAGGGGGCGGTTTTAGCAATCAGCCCCAGCATTTT.

V and J are TRBV9 and TRBJ2-3, with unresolved D. This CDR3 has 13 amino acids. CDR1 SGDLS and CDR2 YYNGEE come from the germline V gene. V gave up 4 bases and J gave up 7 bases, with 13 bases separating them. The CDR3: CASSPATTNTQYF. Here the CDR3 DNA reads TGTGCCAGCAGCCCAGCCACGACAAATACGCAGTATTTT.

CDR3 in DNA: TGCGCCAGCAGCTTGGTAGGTGACAATGAGCAGTTCTTC. Its protein is CASSLVGDNEQFF. V usage is TRBV5-1 and J usage is TRBJ2-1, with unresolved D. Trimming removed 0 bases at V and 5 bases at J, with 6 bases between. CDR3 length: 13 amino acids. Germline CDR1 is SGHRS and CDR2 is YFSETQ.

The rearrangement joins TRBV4-2 to TRBJ2-3; 7 bases fit TRBD2. V dropped 5 bases and J dropped 6; count of bases not matched to a gene: 11. Germline CDR1 reads LGHNA; CDR2 reads YNFKEQ. CDR3 length: 15 amino acids. CDR3 bases: TGTGCCAGCAGCTTAATGGGGGGGGTGGTTGATACGCAGTATTTT. It codes for CASSLMGGVVDTQYF.

The chain links TRBV5-4 to TRBJ2-3; TRBD2 agrees at 12 bases. The junction had 7 bases not matched to a gene; V was cut back by 4 bases and J by 4 bases. The CDR3 sequence is 16 residues long. The germline V gene encodes CDR1 SGHNT and CDR2 YYREEE (reference sequence). Written as DNA, the CDR3 is TGTGCCAGCAGCCCGCGGACTAGCGGGAAGGCAGATACGCAGTATTTT. Translation: CASSPRTSGKADTQYF.

This sequence joins TRBV18 and TRBJ2-3; D unclear. Looked up from germline, CDR1 is KGHSH and CDR2 is LQKENI. The CDR3 spans 16 residues. V shed 0 bases and J shed 5 bases, with 15 bases lying between them. CDR3: CASSPPAIPSRDTQYF. The CDR3 DNA sequence: TGTGCCAGCTCACCACCGGCGATCCCCTCACGAGATACGCAGTATTTT.

The chain combines TRBV27 with TRBJ2-1; D is undetermined. The V end lost 6 bases, the J end lost 4 bases, and 19 bases lay between the germline ends. Per germline, CDR1 MNHEY and CDR2 SMNVEV (reference sequence). This CDR3 has 16 residues. CDR3 amino acids: CASRPSHRLLYNEQFF. The CDR3 coding sequence is TGTGCCAGCAGGCCCTCTCATCGACTCCTATACAATGAGCAGTTCTTC.

The rearrangement uses TRBV28 and TRBJ2-7; unclear D gene. Germline CDR1 MDHEN, CDR2 SYDVKM. Trimming took off 5 bases at V and 3 bases at J, with 8 bases between the two ends. This CDR3 is built from 12 residues. This CDR3 reads CASSPPGYEQYF. Written as DNA, the CDR3 is TGTGCCAGCAGTCCCCCGGGCTACGAGCAGTACTTC. The full variable domain, with the rest looked up from reference TRBV28 and TRBJ2-7, is DVKVTQSSRYLVKRTGEKVFLECVQDMDHENMFWYRQDPGLGLRLIYFSYDVKMKEKGDIPEGYSVSREKKERFSLILESASTNQTSMYLCASSPPGYEQYFGPGTRLTVT.

This clone came up once. The V gene is TRBV10-3, the J gene TRBJ2-1, with D possibly being TRBD1 (6 bases). This CDR3 has 15 residues. V lost 3 bases, J lost 4 bases, and 13 bases lay in between. Germline V gene lookup returns CDR1 ENHRY and CDR2 SYGVKD. Here the CDR3 DNA reads TGTGCCATCAGTGATCCCAGGGGTAAATACAATGAGCAGTTCTTC. Its protein product is CAISDPRGKYNEQFF.

The chain carries TRBV5-1 and TRBJ2-3; 14 positions match TRBD2. Looked up from germline, CDR1 is SGHRS and CDR2 is YFSETQ. V shed 4 bases and J 3 bases; nucleotides not matched to a gene: 7. CDR3 length: 17 residues. The CDR3 DNA reads TGCGCCAGCAGCCTCATCGGACTAGCGGGAGGAACAGATACGCAGTATTTT. Encoded protein: CASSLIGLAGGTDTQYF.

V is TRBV10-3 and J is TRBJ2-1, with 10 bases matching TRBD1. The junction had 7 bases not matched to a gene; V was cut back by 8 bases and J by 3 bases. Germline CDR1 and CDR2: ENHRY and SYGVKD. This CDR3 is 15 amino acids long. Here the CDR3 reads CAIGTGTGDYNEQFF. CDR3 sequence (DNA): TGTGCCATCGGGACCGGGACAGGGGACTACAATGAGCAGTTCTTC.

A single count supports this clone. V and J are TRBV4-2 and TRBJ1-2, with a tentative D call TRBD1 (5 bases). The CDR3 spans 18 residues. The V gene lost 0 bases and the J gene lost 4 bases, with 21 bases spanning the gap. CDR1 is LGHNA and CDR2 is YNFKEQ in the germline V gene. This CDR3 reads CASSQDSRGRASGYGYTF. CDR3 DNA: TGTGCCAGCAGCCAAGACTCCCGCGGCAGGGCAAGTGGCTATGGCTACACCTTC.

This clone came up once. The chain links TRBV27 to TRBJ2-2; a weak D match, TRBD2 (5 bases). The CDR3 sequence is 15 residues long. Germline assignment: CDR1 MNHEY and CDR2 SMNVEV (reference sequence). Trimming pared 0 bases from V and 6 bases from J, leaving 11 bases between. The CDR3 nucleotides read TGTGCCAGCAGTTTATCTCGGCGGGCGGCCGGGGAGCTGTTTTTT. Its protein product is CASSLSRRAAGELFF.

J is TRBJ1-6 and V is TRBV5-1; TRBD1 matches at 9 bases. This CDR3 has 16 residues. The J segment lost 4 bases and the V segment lost 3 bases, leaving 5 bases of the junction unmatched. Germline V gives CDR1 SGHRS, CDR2 YFSETQ. The CDR3, as DNA: TGCGCCAGCAGCTCCTCCGGGACAGGGTATAATTCACCCCTCCACTTT. Translated: CASSSSGTGYNSPLHF.

J is TRBJ2-4 and V is TRBV15; tentatively, D is TRBD1 (6 bases). CDR1 LNHNV and CDR2 YYDKDF come from the germline V gene (reference sequence). CDR3 length equals 18 residues. V was pared by 1 base and J by 0 bases, with 16 bases between. The CDR3 reads CATSRVVGQPLAKNIQYF. The DNA for the CDR3 is TGTGCCACCAGCAGAGTGGTCGGACAGCCCCTAGCCAAAAACATTCAGTACTTC.